The 20 T cell receptor beta chains reported below all come from one sample, sequenced in a study of blood T cell repertoires in COVID-19. Method: immunoSEQ multiplex PCR; TCRdb's copy keeps in-frame clones and lacks some. The table includes about 400,000 clones, over 75% detected once. The sequenced material came from PBMCs or T cells enriched from blood (not recorded which). The receptors were gathered from a woman in her thirties or forties with acute COVID-19.

This chain joins TRBV18 and TRBJ2-5, with 8 bases that match TRBD1. Germline values: CDR1 KGHSH, CDR2 LQKENI. With 0 bases clipped from V and 2 bases from J, the junction kept 8 bases outside the gene matches. This CDR3 contains 17 residues. CDR3 sequence (DNA): TGTGCCAGCTCACCACCGTTAGGGACAGGTCCACAAGAGACCCAGTACTTC. This sequence encodes CASSPPLGTGPQETQYF.

The chain uses TRBV3-1 (or the pseudogene TRBV3-2) and TRBJ2-7; TRBD2 agrees at 9 bases. Germline V lookup: CDR1 LGHDT, CDR2 YNNKEL (reference sequence). J gave up 6 bases and V 4 bases, and 10 bases lay outside the gene matches. CDR3 length: 15 residues. CDR3 residues: CASSRFLGLASEQYF. In DNA, the CDR3 is TGTGCCAGCAGCCGGTTTCTGGGACTAGCTTCCGAGCAGTACTTC.

The genes are TRBV30 and TRBJ1-1; 8 bases agree with TRBD1. J gave up 1 base and V 5 bases, and 3 bases lay outside the gene matches. The CDR3 is 13 residues long. CDR1 and CDR2 (germline): GTSNPN, SVGIG (reference sequence). CDR3 loop: CAWDTGGNTEAFF. The CDR3 region has the DNA TGTGCCTGGGACACAGGGGGGAACACTGAAGCTTTCTTT.

A word on this clone: At one end the junction does not follow the germline gene, possibly because of a read error. This rearrangement joins TRBV6-2 or TRBV6-3 to TRBJ2-1, with D maybe TRBD1 (6 bases). CDR3 length: 14 amino acids. Germline CDR1 MNHEY, CDR2 SVGEGT. The CDR3 nucleotides are TGTGCTAGCAGTTACGGGACACACTACAATGAGCAGTTCTTC. Its protein is CASSYGTHYNEQFF.

This chain joins TRBV6-5 and TRBJ1-5; 10 bases align to TRBD1. V gave up 6 bases and J gave up 10 bases; unmatched junction bases: 3. The germline V gene has CDR1 MNHEY and CDR2 SVGAGI. The CDR3 totals 12 residues. For the CDR3, the DNA is TGTGCCAGCAGGTCGACAGGGGGCCCCCAGCATTTT. Translating gives CASRSTGGPQHF.

The genes are TRBV2 and TRBJ1-1; D call uncertain. The V end lost 6 bases, the J end lost 0 bases, and 8 bases lay between the germline ends. The CDR3 totals 13 residues. Germline V gene data show CDR1 as SNHLY and CDR2 as FYNNEI. The CDR3 loop reads CASSMYMNTEAFF. The DNA for the CDR3 is TGTGCCAGCAGCATGTACATGAACACTGAAGCTTTCTTT.

This sequence joins TRBV19 and TRBJ1-5; possible D gene TRBD1, 5 bases. The V gene's germline CDR1 is LNHDA and CDR2 SQIVND (reference sequence). Trimming cost V 3 bases and J 1 base, with 22 bases left between them. The CDR3 spans 19 residues. CDR3 sequence (DNA): TGTGCCAGTAGTATTCTGCAGGGATCCGTATTGCGGAGCAATCAGCCCCAGCATTTT. Protein sequence: CASSILQGSVLRSNQPQHF.

The sample holds one count of this clone. The CDR3 nucleotides read TGTGCCAGCATGACGGGGGGACGAGAGACCCAGTACTTC. Protein product: CASMTGGRETQYF. The chain combines TRBV2 with TRBJ2-5; 7 positions match TRBD2. CDR3 length: 13 residues. Unmatched junction bases numbered 6, after V lost 7 bases and J lost 4 bases. CDR1 SNHLY and CDR2 FYNNEI come from the germline V gene.

This clone was counted a few times. One end of the junction does not line up with germline, which may come from a read error. The CDR3: CSIEGGVIYGEQFF. CDR3 bases: TGCAGCATTGAGGGGGGGGTGATTTATGGTGAGCAGTTCTTC. The chain is built from TRBV29-1 and TRBJ2-1; maybe TRBD2 (7 bases). The CDR3 sequence is 14 residues long. Germline V CDR1 and CDR2: SQVTM, ANQGSEA.

The chain couples TRBV5-6 to TRBJ2-7, with D possibly matching TRBD2 (6 bases). This CDR3 region has 15 residues. Trimming took off 4 bases at V and 0 bases at J, with 14 bases between the two ends. The V gene's germline CDR1 is SGHDT and CDR2 YYEEEE. CDR3 nucleotides: TGTGCCAGCAGCGTGGGACTTCTTCCCTCCTACGAGCAGTACTTC. This gives the protein CASSVGLLPSYEQYF.

The V and J genes are TRBV2 and TRBJ2-6; 11 bases match TRBD1. Germline loops: CDR1 SNHLY, CDR2 FYNNEI. The CDR3 consists of 16 residues. V was pared by 4 bases and J by 3 bases, with 2 bases of the junction left unmatched. The CDR3 nucleotides read TGTGCCAGCAGTGGTGGGACAGGGGGTGGGGCCAACGTCCTGACTTTC. Translating it yields CASSGGTGGGANVLTF.

The chain links TRBV24-1 to TRBJ1-2; D might be TRBD1 (6 bases). The V end lost 4 bases, the J end lost 7 bases, and 12 bases lay between the germline ends. The germline V gene has CDR1 KGHDR and CDR2 SFDVKD. The CDR3 has 13 amino acids. CDR3 DNA sequence: TGTGCCACCAGTGAGGCGGGGGCGGTTGGCTACACCTTC. Protein product: CATSEAGAVGYTF.

The sample holds a few counts of this clone. The rearrangement joins TRBV29-1 to TRBJ1-2; 9 bases line up with TRBD1. Germline CDR1 reads SQVTM; CDR2 reads ANQGSEA. Trimming at V came to 6 bases and at J to 7 bases, leaving 12 bases not matched to a gene. This CDR3 is built from 14 residues. CDR3 loop: CSVATGGGVGGYTF. In nucleotides, the CDR3 is TGCAGCGTCGCCACAGGGGGCGGAGTAGGTGGCTACACCTTC. The entire variable domain, with the rest obtained from reference TRBV29-1 and TRBJ1-2, is as follows: SAVISQKPSRDICQRGTSLTIQCQVDSQVTMMFWYRQQPGQSLTLIATANQGSEATYESGFVIDKFPISRPNLTFSTLTVSNMSPEDSSIYLCSVATGGGVGGYTFGSGTRLTVV.

V usage is TRBV9 and J usage is TRBJ2-5, with D perhaps matching TRBD2 (5 bases). Trimming removed 1 base at V and 5 bases at J, with 6 bases between. Looked up from germline, CDR1 is SGDLS and CDR2 is YYNGEE. This CDR3 region has 12 residues. CDR3 protein: CASSVRGETQYF. The CDR3 DNA sequence: TGTGCCAGCAGCGTAAGAGGGGAGACCCAGTACTTC. The whole variable domain, remainder taken from reference TRBV9 and TRBJ2-5, is DSGVTQTPKHLITATGQRVTLRCSPRSGDLSVYWYQQSLDQGLQFLIQYYNGEERAKGNILERFSAQQFPDLHSELNLSSLELGDSALYFCASSVRGETQYFGPGTRLLVL.

The chain couples TRBV24-1 to TRBJ2-1; 7 bases are a match to TRBD1. The junction had 6 bases not matched to a gene; V was cut back by 2 bases and J by 3 bases. This CDR3 comprises 16 residues. The germline CDR1 and CDR2 sequences are KGHDR and SFDVKD. The CDR3 spells CATSDSGTDNYNEQFF. CDR3 bases: TGTGCCACCAGTGATTCCGGGACAGACAACTACAATGAGCAGTTCTTC.

To note about this clone: Other DNA variants within this sample encode the same CDR3. CDR3 nucleotide sequence: TGTGCCAGCAGCTTAGGCGGTCAGCCCCAGCATTTT. The encoded protein is CASSLGGQPQHF. The V and J genes are TRBV7-9 and TRBJ1-5; no definite D call. CDR3 length: 12 amino acids. Trimming took off 1 base at V and 6 bases at J, with 4 bases between the two ends. CDR1 and CDR2 from the germline V gene are SEHNR and FQNEAQ (reference sequence).

This clone has just a few counts. The gene calls are TRBV6-5 and TRBJ1-2; D is possibly TRBD1 (5 bases). Germline V gene lookup returns CDR1 MNHEY and CDR2 SVGAGI. V lost 10 bases to trimming and J lost 6 bases, with 12 bases between them. CDR3 length equals 11 residues. The CDR3 DNA is TGTGCCACCCGGGGGGAGCATGGCTACACCTTC. Protein sequence: CATRGEHGYTF.

V gene TRBV5-5 combines with J gene TRBJ2-7; no definite D call. V was cut by 0 bases and J by 4 bases, with 14 bases left in between. Germline CDR1 reads SGHKS; CDR2 reads YYEKEE (reference sequence). The CDR3 has 15 residues. The CDR3 DNA reads TGTGCCAGCAGCTTGGGTCCCTCATGGCTTTACGAGCAGTACTTC. It specifies CASSLGPSWLYEQYF.

The rearrangement joins TRBV30 to TRBJ2-7; D is undetermined. Between the trimmed V and J ends, which lost 2 bases and 6 bases, there was a span of 11 bases. The CDR3 contains 12 residues. Per the germline V gene, CDR1 is GTSNPN and CDR2 is SVGIG (reference sequence). CDR3 DNA: TGTGCCTGGAGTATATCAGTCGCCGAGCAGTACTTC. It codes for CAWSISVAEQYF.

The chain recombines TRBV5-8 with TRBJ2-4; D possibly corresponds to TRBD2 (5 bases). Deletions cut 0 bases from V and 0 bases from J, with 7 bases between. The CDR3 has 15 residues. Germline assignment: CDR1 SGHTS and CDR2 YDEGEE. CDR3: CASSLGGLAKNIQYF. CDR3 in DNA: TGTGCCAGCAGCTTGGGAGGACTAGCCAAAAACATTCAGTACTTC.